This record looks at one TCR beta chain sequence and its context. CDR1 and CDR2 from the germline V gene are SGHRS and YFSETQ. The trim removed 4 bases at V and 2 bases at J, leaving 2 bases unmatched. This CDR3 is built from 13 residues. The source of the sample is a study of T cell responses to AZD1222 COVID-19 vaccine. Second-dose timings of about 4 or about 12 weeks were pooled. This table comes from immunoSEQ multiplex PCR, and its TCRdb copy is limited to in-frame clones, with some not included. In the table there are around 87,000 clones, over 75% of which are singletons. Sequenced material: peripheral blood, taken 28 days after the second AZD1222 dose. This clonotype was sampled from an adult who received the AZD1222 COVID-19 vaccine. V is TRBV5-1 and J is TRBJ2-5; TRBD1 matches 7 bases. The CDR3 loop reads CASSTGQQETQYF. In DNA, the CDR3 is TGCGCCAGCAGCACGGGACAGCAAGAGACCCAGTACTTC.